This T cell receptor beta chain was sequenced in a study of regulatory T cells in long-lasting Graves disease. Study-wide results and limits: It was in persistent disease that TRBV28, TRBJ1-2 and TRBJ2-5 were favored. It is possible that accuracy was reduced by the small size of the sample.

This CDR3 spans 13 amino acids. Germline V gene lookup returns CDR1 LNHDA and CDR2 SQIVND (reference sequence). Trimming took 11 bases from V and 4 from J, leaving 17 bases between them. This clonotype was found a few times. Antigen unknown. Construction of TCR beta libraries relied on iRepertoire HTBI primers and on Arm-PCR targeting CDR3 regions. One entry per CDR3 protein results from TCRdb running MiXCR on the multiplex PCR reads. The sample has around 450,000 distinct CDR3 sequences, about 22% seen once; the top ten hold around 7%. Time point noted: persistent/refractory GD, antithyroid drugs over 5 years with positive TRAb. Following extraction of RNA from PBMCs, that RNA was used to make the TCR library.

The sequenced sample was peripheral blood mononuclear cells (PBMCs), obtained when the disease was refractory, from a patient treated with antithyroid drugs. This clonotype was sampled from a female donor with Graves disease. The chain carries TRBV19 and TRBJ2-5, with no clear D. The CDR3: CAVGHGPRETQYF. DNA of the CDR3: TGTGCCGTAGGGCATGGCCCCCGAGAGACCCAGTACTTC.